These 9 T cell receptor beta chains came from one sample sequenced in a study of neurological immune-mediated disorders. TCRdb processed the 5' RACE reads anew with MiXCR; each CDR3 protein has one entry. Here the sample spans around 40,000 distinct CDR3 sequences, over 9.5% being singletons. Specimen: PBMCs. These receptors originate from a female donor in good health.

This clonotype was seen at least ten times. The CDR3 region has the DNA TGTGCCAGCAGCTTTGGGACGGCCCAGCATTTT. Amino acid sequence: CASSFGTAQHF. V gene TRBV7-9 combines with J gene TRBJ1-5, with D maybe TRBD1 (5 bases). The CDR3 runs to 11 residues. The V gene's germline CDR1 is SEHNR and CDR2 FQNEAQ (reference sequence). Trimming left V 3 bases short and J 11 bases short, with 8 bases between. Full variable domain (outside the CDR3, taken from reference TRBV7-9 and TRBJ1-5): DTGVSQNPRHKITKRGQNVTFRCDPISEHNRLYWYRQTLGQGPEFLTYFQNEAQLEKSRLLSDRFSAERPKGSFSTLEIQRTEQGDSAMYLCASSFGTAQHFGDGTRLSIL.

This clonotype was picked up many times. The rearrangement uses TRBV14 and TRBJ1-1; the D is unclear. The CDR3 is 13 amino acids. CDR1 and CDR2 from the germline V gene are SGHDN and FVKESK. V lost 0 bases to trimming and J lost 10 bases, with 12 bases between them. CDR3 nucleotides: TGTGCCAGCAGCCAAGATACGCTCCCTGGAGCTTTCTTT. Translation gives CASSQDTLPGAFF.

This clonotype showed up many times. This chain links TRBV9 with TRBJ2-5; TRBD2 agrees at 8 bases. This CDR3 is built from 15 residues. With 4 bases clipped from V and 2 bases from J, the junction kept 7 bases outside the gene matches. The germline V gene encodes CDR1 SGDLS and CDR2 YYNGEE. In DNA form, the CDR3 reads TGTGCCAGCAGCAGTGGCGGGAGGTCTCAAGAGACCCAGTACTTC. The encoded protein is CASSSGGRSQETQYF.

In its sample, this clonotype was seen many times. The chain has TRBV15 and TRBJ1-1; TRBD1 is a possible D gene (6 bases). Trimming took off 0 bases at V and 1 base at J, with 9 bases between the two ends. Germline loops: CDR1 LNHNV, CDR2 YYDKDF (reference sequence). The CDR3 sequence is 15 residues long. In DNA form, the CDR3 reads TGTGCCACCAGCAGAGATGCACAGGGGAACACTGAAGCTTTCTTT. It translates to CATSRDAQGNTEAFF.

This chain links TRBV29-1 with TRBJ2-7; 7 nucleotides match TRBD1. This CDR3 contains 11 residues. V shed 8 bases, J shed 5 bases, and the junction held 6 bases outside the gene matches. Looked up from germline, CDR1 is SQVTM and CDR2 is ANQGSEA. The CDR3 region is CSPQGLNEQYF. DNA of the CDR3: TGCAGCCCACAGGGGTTAAACGAGCAGTACTTC.

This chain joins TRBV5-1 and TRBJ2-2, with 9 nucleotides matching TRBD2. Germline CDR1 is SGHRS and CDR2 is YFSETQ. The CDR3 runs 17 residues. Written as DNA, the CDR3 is TGCGCAAACAGCTTGGCGGTAGCGGGAGCAGGGACCGGGGAGCTGTTTTTT. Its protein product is CANSLAVAGAGTGELFF.

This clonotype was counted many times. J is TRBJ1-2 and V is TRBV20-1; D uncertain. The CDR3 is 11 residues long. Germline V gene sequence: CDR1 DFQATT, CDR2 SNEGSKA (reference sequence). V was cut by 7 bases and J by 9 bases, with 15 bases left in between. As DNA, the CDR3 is TGCAGTGGCGGGCAGACTTTCCGCTACACCTTC. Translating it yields CSGGQTFRYTF.

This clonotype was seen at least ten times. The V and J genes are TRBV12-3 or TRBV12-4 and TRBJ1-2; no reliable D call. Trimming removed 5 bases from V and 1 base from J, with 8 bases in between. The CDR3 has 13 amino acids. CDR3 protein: CASSAHDNYGYTF. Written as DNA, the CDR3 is TGTGCCAGCAGTGCACATGATAACTATGGCTACACCTTC.

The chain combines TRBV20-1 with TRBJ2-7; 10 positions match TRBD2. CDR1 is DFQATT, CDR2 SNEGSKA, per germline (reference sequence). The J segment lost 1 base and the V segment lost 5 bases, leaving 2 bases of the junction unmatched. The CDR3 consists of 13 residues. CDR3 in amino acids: CSALAGESYEQYF. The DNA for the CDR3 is TGCAGTGCTCTAGCGGGAGAATCCTACGAGCAGTACTTC.